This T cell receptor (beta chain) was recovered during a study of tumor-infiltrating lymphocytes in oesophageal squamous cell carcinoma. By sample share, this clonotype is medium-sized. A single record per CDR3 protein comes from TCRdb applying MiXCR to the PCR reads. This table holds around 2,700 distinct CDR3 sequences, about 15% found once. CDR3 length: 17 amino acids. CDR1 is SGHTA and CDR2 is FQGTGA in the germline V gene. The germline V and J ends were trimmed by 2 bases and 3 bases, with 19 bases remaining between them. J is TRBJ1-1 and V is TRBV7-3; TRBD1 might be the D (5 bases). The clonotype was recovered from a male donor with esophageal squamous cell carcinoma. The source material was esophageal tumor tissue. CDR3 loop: CASSLRGGTLGDTEAFF. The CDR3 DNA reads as TGTGCCAGCAGCTTACGGGGGGGAACCCTAGGAGACACTGAAGCTTTCTTT.